One and the same sample provided the 32 T cell receptor gamma chains below, sequenced in a study of Vδ1+ human thymocytes. Study conclusions and caveats: In the thymus, TRG and TRD repertoires looked highly polyclonal with Gaussian CDR3 lengths.

Their target antigens are unknown. The template was reverse-transcribed extracted RNA. The CDR3 regions were amplified by multiplex PCR from V-gene primers to a constant-region primer. TCRdb re-called the multiplex PCR reads with CATT. The sample records 25,000 to 35,000 gamma-chain clones, over 15% being singletons. Sequencing input: Vdelta1+ gamma-delta thymocytes from the thymus. Subset: FACS-sorted CD3+ TCRalphabeta- TCRVdelta1+ TCRVdelta2- thymocytes. All receptors come from a boy less than two years old who had congenital heart surgery.

This clone was detected only a few times. This chain links TRGV8 with TRGJ1 or TRGJ2. Germline assignment: CDR1 VENAVY and CDR2 YDSYNSRV. V lost 5 bases and J lost 2; bases outside the gene matches: 6. This CDR3 is built from 13 residues. The CDR3 nucleotides are TGTGCCACCTGGGCCCCTCATTATTATAAGAAACTCTTT. Translating it yields CATWAPHYYKKLF.

A remark on this clone: Its ends do not fully match the called genes, so a read error is possible. The V and J genes are TRGV9 and TRGJ1 or TRGJ2. There are 15 residues in the CDR3. Germline CDR1 and CDR2: GITISATS and ISYDGTV (reference sequence). CDR3 sequence (DNA): TGTGCCTTGCGGGAGGTGTTAACGATTGGTTATAAGAAACTCTTT. Residues: CALREVLTIGYKKLF.

The rearrangement joins TRGV9 to TRGJ1 or TRGJ2. The ends lost 1 base at V and 3 bases at J; junction bases unmatched: 9. This CDR3 comprises 15 residues. The germline V gene has CDR1 GITISATS and CDR2 ISYDGTV (reference sequence). The CDR3 region is CALWEVRPLYYKKLF. As DNA, the CDR3 is TGTGCCTTGTGGGAGGTCCGACCTCTTTATTATAAGAAACTCTTT.

The chain has TRGV8 and TRGJ1 or TRGJ2. The V gene's germline CDR1 is VENAVY and CDR2 YDSYNSRV. Trimming at V came to 0 bases and at J to 12 bases, leaving 8 bases not matched to a gene. CDR3 length: 12 residues. This CDR3 reads CATWDRLRGKLF. The DNA for the CDR3 is TGTGCCACCTGGGATAGGCTTCGCGGGAAACTCTTT.

Within the sample, this clone is medium-sized (0.01 to 0.1%). Other DNA sequences in the same sample also yield this CDR3. This rearrangement joins TRGV9 to TRGJ1 or TRGJ2. Germline assignment: CDR1 GITISATS and CDR2 ISYDGTV (reference sequence). V gave up 0 bases and J gave up 4 bases; unmatched junction bases: 3. The CDR3 length is 13 residues. The CDR3 spells CALWEVLYYKKLF. The CDR3 nucleotides read TGTGCCTTGTGGGAGGTGCTCTATTATAAGAAACTCTTT.

This clone has only one observation. This specimen includes other DNA sequences encoding the same CDR3. V usage is TRGV9 and J usage is TRGJP. Germline CDR1 and CDR2: GITISATS and ISYDGTV (reference sequence). The CDR3 totals 17 residues. V was pared by 0 bases and J by 7 bases, with 6 bases of the junction left unmatched. The CDR3 nucleotides read TGTGCCTTGTGGGAGGTGCAAAGGGAGTTGGGCAAAAAAATCAAGGTATTT. Translated, it gives CALWEVQRELGKKIKVF.

This clone was seen more than once but under ten times. The rearrangement joins TRGV2 to TRGJ1 or TRGJ2. Unmatched junction bases numbered 9, after V lost 5 bases and J lost 2 bases. This CDR3 spans 14 amino acids. Germline V gene sequence: CDR1 EGSNGY, CDR2 YDSYNSKV. CDR3: CATWVMRHYYKKLF. The DNA for the CDR3 is TGTGCCACCTGGGTGATGCGGCATTATTATAAGAAACTCTTT.

This clone has just a few counts. The rearrangement links TRGV5 to TRGJP1. The germline CDR1 and CDR2 sequences are VINAFY and YDVSNSKD. The CDR3 runs 14 residues. V lost 5 bases and J lost 0; bases outside the gene matches: 3. CDR3: CATWADTTGWFKIF. CDR3 nucleotides: TGTGCCACCTGGGCCGATACCACTGGTTGGTTCAAGATATTT.

This clone was observed a few times. At one end the junction does not follow the germline gene, possibly because of a read error. Other DNA sequences in the same sample also yield this CDR3. The V gene is TRGV9, the J gene TRGJ1 or TRGJ2. The germline gives CDR1 GITISATS, CDR2 ISYDGTV (reference sequence). The CDR3 runs to 11 residues. The CDR3 DNA is TGTGCCTTGTGGGAGGTGTGTGGGAAACTATTT. Translated: CALWEVCGKLF.

This clone was counted only a few times. The chain links TRGV2 to TRGJ1 or TRGJ2. Germline CDR1 reads EGSNGY; CDR2 reads YDSYNSKV. With V trimmed by 0 bases and J by 6 bases, 5 bases remained unmatched. The CDR3 has 13 residues. The DNA for the CDR3 is TGTGCCACCTGGGACGGGCGTATTTATAAGAAACTCTTT. Protein product: CATWDGRIYKKLF.

V usage is TRGV9 and J usage is TRGJ1 or TRGJ2. Germline V gene lookup returns CDR1 GITISATS and CDR2 ISYDGTV (reference sequence). V trimming: 1 base; J trimming: 0 bases; junction bases outside the gene matches: 6. The CDR3 has 15 residues. CDR3 protein: CALWEVVPNYYKKLF. CDR3 nucleotides: TGTGCCTTGTGGGAGGTAGTCCCGAATTATTATAAGAAACTCTTT.

This clone was counted only a few times. The chain employs TRGV4 and TRGJ1 or TRGJ2. This CDR3 spans 13 amino acids. V shed 0 bases, J shed 10 bases, and the junction held 9 bases outside the gene matches. CDR1 is EGSTGY and CDR2 is YDSYTSSV in the germline V gene. The CDR3, as DNA: TGTGCCACCTGGGATGGGCCGTTATTGAAGAAACTCTTT. It specifies CATWDGPLLKKLF.

Note on this clone: The same CDR3 can be traced to other DNA sequences in this sample. The chain uses TRGV9 and TRGJ1 or TRGJ2. The length of the CDR3 is 15 residues. Germline CDR1 and CDR2: GITISATS and ISYDGTV (reference sequence). V shed 0 bases, J shed 4 bases, and the junction held 9 bases outside the gene matches. The chain's CDR3 is CALWEVHVSYYKKLF. CDR3 coding DNA: TGTGCCTTGTGGGAGGTGCACGTCTCGTATTATAAGAAACTCTTT.

Comments on this clone: Other DNA sequences in this specimen translate into the identical CDR3. The V call is TRGV2, the J call TRGJP2. The CDR3 spans 15 residues. V was pared by 0 bases and J by 3 bases, with 4 bases of the junction left unmatched. CDR1 is EGSNGY and CDR2 is YDSYNSKV in the germline V gene. CDR3 loop: CATWDGGGSDWIKTF. Here the CDR3 DNA reads TGTGCCACCTGGGACGGGGGCGGTAGTGATTGGATCAAGACGTTT.

This clone was counted only a few times. V gene TRGV4 combines with J gene TRGJ1 or TRGJ2. Germline V gene sequence: CDR1 EGSTGY, CDR2 YDSYTSSV. This CDR3 has 12 residues. V lost 4 bases and J lost 5; bases outside the gene matches: 5. In nucleotides, the CDR3 is TGTGCCACCTGGGAAACGGATTATAAGAAACTCTTT. Translation gives CATWETDYKKLF.

This clone is judged medium-sized. Other DNA sequences from this sample encode an identical CDR3 as well. This chain uses TRGV2 with TRGJ1 or TRGJ2. Germline V lookup: CDR1 EGSNGY, CDR2 YDSYNSKV. The CDR3 consists of 11 residues. V gave up 0 bases and J gave up 12 bases; unmatched junction bases: 5. CDR3 amino acids: CATWDGRGKLF. CDR3 bases: TGTGCCACCTGGGACGGGCGAGGGAAACTCTTT.

The J gene is TRGJ1 or TRGJ2, the V gene TRGV2. Trimming cost V 3 bases and J 2 bases; bases outside gene matches: 22. The CDR3 contains 19 residues. Per the germline V gene, CDR1 is EGSNGY and CDR2 is YDSYNSKV. The CDR3 DNA reads as TGTGCCACCTGGGACAGGCGAGGGCGGGCAAAAAGGGATTATTATAAGAAACTCTTT. Translating gives CATWDRRGRAKRDYYKKLF.

The gene calls are TRGV5 and TRGJ1 or TRGJ2. The CDR3 has 12 residues. With V trimmed by 6 bases and J by 3 bases, 5 bases remained unmatched. CDR1 is VINAFY, CDR2 YDVSNSKD, per germline. The CDR3 DNA sequence: TGTGCCACCTGGTCCTCTTATTATAAGAAACTCTTT. This codes for CATWSSYYKKLF.

The rearrangement links TRGV4 to TRGJ1 or TRGJ2. V lost 3 bases, J lost 7 bases, and 6 bases stayed unmatched. The germline gives CDR1 EGSTGY, CDR2 YDSYTSSV. This CDR3 is built from 12 residues. The CDR3 here is CATWDLLYKKLF. The CDR3 bases are TGTGCCACCTGGGATCTCCTGTATAAGAAACTCTTT.

This clone has only a few counts. Within the sample, other DNA sequences also encode this same CDR3. This chain joins TRGV3 and TRGJ1 or TRGJ2. In germline, CDR1 is VTNTFY, CDR2 YDVSTARD (reference sequence). V lost 0 bases, J lost 5 bases, and 7 bases stayed unmatched. CDR3 length: 14 amino acids. The CDR3 nucleotides read TGTGCCACCTGGGACAGGCCTACGGATTATAAGAAACTCTTT. Protein: CATWDRPTDYKKLF.

V and J are TRGV4 and TRGJ1 or TRGJ2. Germline CDR1 reads EGSTGY; CDR2 reads YDSYTSSV. There are 14 residues in the CDR3. V shed 2 bases and J 4 bases; nucleotides not matched to a gene: 8. In DNA, the CDR3 is TGTGCCACCTGGGATGTGGGAGAATATTATAAGAAACTCTTT. Amino acid sequence: CATWDVGEYYKKLF.

The chain employs TRGV2 and TRGJ1 or TRGJ2. Germline CDR1 is EGSNGY and CDR2 is YDSYNSKV. The trim removed 3 bases at V and 0 bases at J, leaving 8 bases unmatched. The CDR3 consists of 15 residues. The CDR3 DNA reads as TGTGCCACCTGGGACAGACGATCGAATTATTATAAGAAACTCTTT. Residues: CATWDRRSNYYKKLF.

The J gene is TRGJ1 or TRGJ2, the V gene TRGV9. Per germline, CDR1 GITISATS and CDR2 ISYDGTV (reference sequence). V dropped 7 bases and J dropped 0; count of bases not matched to a gene: 9. The CDR3 runs 14 residues. CDR3 protein: CALCFRENYYKKLF. In DNA form, the CDR3 reads TGTGCCTTGTGTTTTAGGGAGAATTATTATAAGAAACTCTTT.

The chain has TRGV9 and TRGJ1 or TRGJ2. This CDR3 spans 20 amino acids. Germline values: CDR1 GITISATS, CDR2 ISYDGTV (reference sequence). V was clipped by 2 bases and J by 0 bases; unmatched bases: 22. CDR3 sequence reads: CALWEAQTPRTSMNYYKKLF. In nucleotides, the CDR3 is TGTGCCTTGTGGGAGGCCCAGACACCCAGAACTTCCATGAATTATTATAAGAAACTCTTT.

V usage is TRGV3 and J usage is TRGJ1 or TRGJ2. The germline V gene has CDR1 VTNTFY and CDR2 YDVSTARD (reference sequence). The CDR3 is made up of 14 amino acids. The trim removed 0 bases at V and 10 bases at J, leaving 12 bases unmatched. For the CDR3, the DNA is TGTGCCACCTGGGACAGGCAAGGAGTTTCAAAGAAACTCTTT. Translation gives CATWDRQGVSKKLF.

The rearrangement uses TRGV8 and TRGJP1. The J segment lost 0 bases and the V segment lost 5 bases, leaving 3 bases of the junction unmatched. There are 14 residues in the CDR3. Germline CDR1 is VENAVY and CDR2 is YDSYNSRV. The CDR3 reads CATWVNTTGWFKIF. As DNA, the CDR3 is TGTGCCACCTGGGTTAATACCACTGGTTGGTTCAAGATATTT.

V gene TRGV9 combines with J gene TRGJ1 or TRGJ2. Trimming cost V 0 bases and J 0 bases; bases outside gene matches: 8. In germline, CDR1 is GITISATS, CDR2 ISYDGTV (reference sequence). CDR3 length equals 16 residues. CDR3 amino acids: CALWEVNPENYYKKLF. CDR3 coding DNA: TGTGCCTTGTGGGAGGTGAACCCAGAGAATTATTATAAGAAACTCTTT.

For this clone: At the DNA level, this CDR3 is encoded by other sequences in the same sample as well. The chain combines TRGV4 with TRGJ1 or TRGJ2. The CDR3 totals 15 residues. V dropped 0 bases and J dropped 0; count of bases not matched to a gene: 5. Germline V lookup: CDR1 EGSTGY, CDR2 YDSYTSSV. The chain's CDR3 is CATWDGRVNYYKKLF. CDR3 DNA: TGTGCCACCTGGGATGGGCGCGTGAATTATTATAAGAAACTCTTT.

As to this clone: This specimen includes other DNA sequences encoding the same CDR3. This sequence joins TRGV2 and TRGJ1 or TRGJ2. With V trimmed by 0 bases and J by 4 bases, 6 bases remained unmatched. From germline, CDR1 is EGSNGY and CDR2 YDSYNSKV. The CDR3 is made up of 14 amino acids. CDR3 bases: TGTGCCACCTGGGACGGGCCCCGATATTATAAGAAACTCTTT. Amino acid sequence: CATWDGPRYYKKLF.

The chain uses TRGV8 and TRGJ1 or TRGJ2. The junction had 3 bases not matched to a gene; V was cut back by 1 base and J by 0 bases. The CDR3 has 14 residues. Germline V gene sequence: CDR1 VENAVY, CDR2 YDSYNSRV. CDR3 sequence (DNA): TGTGCCACCTGGGATAGTGTGAATTATTATAAGAAACTCTTT. It is translated as CATWDSVNYYKKLF.

The chain links TRGV4 to TRGJ1 or TRGJ2. Germline trimming cut 0 bases from V and 3 bases from J; bases unmatched to any gene: 14. This CDR3 has 17 amino acids. Germline V gene data show CDR1 as EGSTGY and CDR2 as YDSYTSSV. CDR3 protein: CATWDGLNRPGYYKKLF. CDR3 coding DNA: TGTGCCACCTGGGATGGGCTAAACCGTCCGGGTTATTATAAGAAACTCTTT.

The rearrangement joins TRGV3 to TRGJP2. The germline V gene encodes CDR1 VTNTFY and CDR2 YDVSTARD (reference sequence). Trimming cost V 3 bases and J 9 bases; bases outside gene matches: 1. CDR3 length equals 11 residues. CDR3 in amino acids: CATWDHWIKTF. CDR3 DNA: TGTGCCACCTGGGACCATTGGATCAAGACGTTT.